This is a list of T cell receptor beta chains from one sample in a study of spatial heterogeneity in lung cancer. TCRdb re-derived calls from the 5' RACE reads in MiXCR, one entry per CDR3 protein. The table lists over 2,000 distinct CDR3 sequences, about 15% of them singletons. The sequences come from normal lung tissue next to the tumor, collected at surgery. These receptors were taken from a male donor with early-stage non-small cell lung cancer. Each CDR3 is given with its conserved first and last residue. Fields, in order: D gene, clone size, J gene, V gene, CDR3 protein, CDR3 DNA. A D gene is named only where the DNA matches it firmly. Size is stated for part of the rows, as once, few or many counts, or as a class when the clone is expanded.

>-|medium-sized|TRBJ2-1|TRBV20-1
CSAGSRRSYNEQFF
TGCAGTGCGGGTAGCCGGAGATCCTACAATGAGCAGTTCTTC
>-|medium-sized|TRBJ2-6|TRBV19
CATSKAGANVLTF
TGTGCCACCTCAAAGGCTGGGGCCAACGTCCTGACTTTC
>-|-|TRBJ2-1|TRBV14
CASRGSLAQSYNEQFF
TGTGCCAGCAGGGGAAGCCTAGCGCAATCCTACAATGAGCAGTTCTTC
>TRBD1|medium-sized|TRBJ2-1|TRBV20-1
CRAILGQAKYNEQFF
TGCAGGGCGATTCTCGGACAGGCGAAGTACAATGAGCAGTTCTTC
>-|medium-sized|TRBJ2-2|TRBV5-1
CASSLGQPTGELFF
TGCGCCAGCAGCTTGGGACAGCCAACCGGGGAGCTGTTTTTT
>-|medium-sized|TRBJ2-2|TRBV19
CASIPTGYTGELFF
TGTGCCAGTATTCCGACGGGCTACACCGGGGAGCTGTTTTTT
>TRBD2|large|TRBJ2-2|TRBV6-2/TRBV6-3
CASSYPTAGDGELFF
TGTGCCAGCAGTTATCCTACAGCGGGAGACGGGGAGCTGTTTTTT
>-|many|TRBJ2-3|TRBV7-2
CASSLEGQSDTQYF
TGTGCCAGCAGCTTAGAGGGGCAGTCAGATACGCAGTATTTT
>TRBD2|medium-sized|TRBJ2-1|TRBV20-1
CSALPGLADNEQFF
TGCAGTGCTCTACCGGGACTAGCCGACAATGAGCAGTTCTTC
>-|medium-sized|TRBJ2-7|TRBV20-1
CSARDLLGTGSSYEQYF
TGCAGTGCTAGAGATCTCCTGGGCACAGGGAGCTCCTACGAGCAGTACTTC
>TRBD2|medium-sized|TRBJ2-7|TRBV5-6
CASSLAGGNEQYF
TGTGCCAGCAGCTTGGCCGGGGGGAACGAGCAGTACTTC